The sequence of this T cell receptor (beta chain) was determined in a study of blood T cell repertoires in COVID-19 (dated by TCRdb to 2018 to 2021). For context, the study as a whole: Samples from collaborators originated in the United States, Italy and Spain and spanned both the acute and convalescent phases of COVID-19. A freely available public database, intended as a resource for researchers studying the immune response to SARS-CoV-2, is where the repertoires were released. Samples came from the ongoing ImmuneRACE study (first 160 participants) plus 1,254 subjects from 6 global collaborators. Sample metadata almost always included a de-identified subject ID, COVID-19 status, age in years and sex. Subjects who had been exposed to COVID-19, were actively infected with it, or had recovered from it provided the deeply sampled blood TCRbeta repertoires that made up the dataset. The prospective study material was composed of cDNA or gDNA derived from T cells, B-cell-depleted T cells, or PBMCs. HLA class I and class II types, where available, came from metadata supplied by the sample provider rather than from assay-based typing. The full study reports these points: Clinical and demographic metadata were provided uncurated, with the amount varying by source and participant.

Trimming removed 3 bases from V and 6 bases from J, leaving 11 bases between the germline ends. The CDR3 numbers 13 residues from cysteine through phenylalanine. Just the 39-base CDR3 DNA is kept, in frame starting at base 1. Taken from the germline V gene (reference sequence), the CDR1 and CDR2 loops are LNHNV and YYDKDF. TCRbeta CDR3 regions were amplified from genomic DNA by means of the immunoSEQ Assay, a bias-controlled multiplex PCR. The authors processed their data as follows. Within the assay, amplification of reference gene primers was used to estimate how many nucleated cells each sample contained. To quantify the absolute abundance of each unique TCRbeta CDR3 rearrangement, sequence reads were collapsed and filtered. Productive Simpson clonality was computed per sample as the square root of Simpson's diversity index over productive rearrangements. Here the immuneACCESS table is served through TCRdb, limited to in-frame sequences with V and J called. Missing clones are a known gap in these copies; in checked studies unresolved V genes cover under half, and the rest lacks a known reason. D and trimming come from the DNA, and the V and J calls and clone size come from that table. For this sample there are about 200,000 clones; just under 85% appear just once. In total, the top ten clones hold 0.85% to 0.95% of the sample.

In regard to this clone: This receptor's antigen is unknown. There are no base qualities to consult, and no much larger clone falls within one base.

In Seattle, one collaborating source enrolled patients while the infection was active and tracked those patients longitudinally over the course of disease. Whole blood was collected in K2EDTA tubes by collaborating institutions according to the institutions' own protocols. For TCRbeta analysis, collaborator samples were shipped as frozen whole blood, as isolated PBMCs, or as DNA extracted from either sample type. Recombination connected TRBV15 to TRBJ1-1; D gene: possibly TRBD1, on 5 matching bases. This TCR was sampled from a man in his 60s with COVID-19, enrolled during active disease. The material sequenced was peripheral blood. Read as DNA, the sequence is TGTGCCACCAGCAGGGGAACAGGTTCTGAAGCTTTCTTT. It translates as CATSRGTGSEAFF. Reference TRBV15 and TRBJ1-1 proteins supply the regions before and after the CDR3; the full variable domain is: DAMVIQNPRYQVTQFGKPVTLSCSQTLNHNVMYWYQQKSSQAPKLLFHYYDKDFNNEADTPDNFQSRRPNTSFCFLDIRSPGLGDTAMYLCATSRGTGSEAFFGQGTRLTVV.